The rows below give T cell receptor beta chains drawn from one sample of a study of cytomegalovirus exposure and HLA in healthy donors. Generated by immunoSEQ multiplex PCR, the TCRdb table keeps only in-frame clones and is missing some. Among around 150,000 clones, around 80% were seen once, and the ten largest hold under 2%. Source material: PBMCs. These receptors came from a woman aged 18-35 years in good health and CMV-seronegative. Both conserved end residues are part of each CDR3. The D gene is left open where the match is weak. Clone sizes are given selectively: once, few, many, or a class where the clone is expanded.

d_call	j_call	v_call	clone_size	cdr3_nt	cdr3_aa
NA	TRBJ2-1	TRBV4-1	NA	TGCGCCAGCAGCGCCTTGGGGAGTGAGCAGTTCTTC	CASSALGSEQFF
NA	TRBJ2-5	TRBV6-6	NA	TGTGCCAGCAGCAGCAGGGAACCCGGAACGTCCCAGTACTTC	CASSSREPGTSQYF
NA	TRBJ1-5	TRBV7-2	NA	TGTGCCAGCAGCTCCGACATCTGGCGCCAGCCCCAGCATTTT	CASSSDIWRQPQHF
NA	TRBJ2-7	TRBV18	NA	TGTGCCAGCTCACTGCGACTCACCCTTAGCTCCTACGAGCAGTACTTC	CASSLRLTLSSYEQYF
NA	TRBJ1-1	TRBV7-5	NA	TGTGCCAGAAGCTTAGCCGGGACAGGTCTTTTAAACACTGAAGCTTTCTTT	CARSLAGTGLLNTEAFF
NA	TRBJ1-5	TRBV7-8	NA	TGTGCCAGCAGCTTAGTTAACAGGGCAAATCAGCCCCAGCATTTT	CASSLVNRANQPQHF
NA	TRBJ1-5	TRBV2	NA	TGTGCCAGCATGGAGGATCAGCCCCAGCATTTT	CASMEDQPQHF
TRBD1	TRBJ1-1	TRBV9	NA	TGTGCCAGCAGCACCCGGGACAGGAACACTGAAGCTTTCTTT	CASSTRDRNTEAFF
TRBD1	TRBJ1-1	TRBV6-1	NA	TGTGCCAGCAGTGTGGTAAACAGGGGGAACACTGAAGCTTTCTTT	CASSVVNRGNTEAFF
NA	TRBJ2-3	TRBV5-4	NA	TGTGCCAGCAGCTTGCCCCAAGATACGCAGTATTTT	CASSLPQDTQYF
NA	TRBJ2-3	TRBV29-1	NA	TGCAGCGTCTCGAGGGGGGGACGCACAGATACGCAGTATTTT	CSVSRGGRTDTQYF
NA	TRBJ1-6	TRBV5-5	NA	TGTGCCAGCAGCTCAGGTTTTAATTCACCCCTCCACTTT	CASSSGFNSPLHF
TRBD1	TRBJ1-2	TRBV2	NA	TGTGCCAGCAGTGAACTCCTTCGGGACAGGGAAAATGGCTACACCTTC	CASSELLRDRENGYTF
NA	TRBJ2-7	TRBV23-1	few	TGCGCCAGCTACCGACAGCAACCCTACGAGCAGTACTTC	CASYRQQPYEQYF
NA	TRBJ1-2	TRBV5-1	NA	TGCGCCAGCAGCTTAGGGGGGGCTGGCTACACCTTC	CASSLGGAGYTF
NA	TRBJ2-3	TRBV5-1	NA	TGCGCCAGCAGCTTTAGGGGCGCAGATACGCAGTATTTT	CASSFRGADTQYF
TRBD2	TRBJ2-3	TRBV27	NA	TGTGCCAGCAGTATAGCGGGGGCCCTCACAGATACGCAGTATTTT	CASSIAGALTDTQYF
TRBD1	TRBJ1-1	TRBV5-1	NA	TGCGCCAGCAGCCTCTCACCGGGACAGCCTGAAGCTTTCTTT	CASSLSPGQPEAFF
NA	TRBJ1-2	TRBV11-2	few	TGTGCCAGCAGCCCCCAGGGTAACTATGGCTACACCTTC	CASSPQGNYGYTF
NA	TRBJ2-7	TRBV20-1	NA	TGCAGTGTCCTACAGGACTATGAGCAGTACTTC	CSVLQDYEQYF
NA	TRBJ1-5	TRBV6-1	NA	TGTGCCAGCAGTCGACTCTGGGAGGGCAATCAGCCCCAGCATTTT	CASSRLWEGNQPQHF
TRBD1	TRBJ1-4	TRBV7-6	NA	TGTGCCAGCAGCTCCCGGGACAGTGAACTGTTTTTT	CASSSRDSELFF
TRBD1	TRBJ1-1	TRBV2	NA	TGTGCCAGCAGTCCACAGGGGGCGGGCCAAAAAGCTTTCTTT	CASSPQGAGQKAFF
NA	TRBJ2-2	TRBV15	NA	TGTGCCACCAGCAGAGATTTAGCGGCCGGGGAGCTGTTTTTT	CATSRDLAAGELFF
TRBD2	TRBJ2-3	TRBV11-1	NA	TGTGCCAGCAGCTTAGGGCTAGCGGGGAGCACAGATACGCAGTATTTT	CASSLGLAGSTDTQYF
NA	TRBJ1-5	TRBV19	NA	TGTGCCAGTAAGACAGAGTATCAGCCCCAGCATTTT	CASKTEYQPQHF
TRBD1	TRBJ2-5	TRBV6-5	NA	TGTGCCAGCAGCTCTCCAGGGGGTTCCCAGTACTTC	CASSSPGGSQYF
NA	TRBJ1-1	TRBV7-9	NA	TGTGCCAGCAGCTCCCCTTCGGACAGCCTGAACACTGAAGCTTTCTTT	CASSSPSDSLNTEAFF
NA	TRBJ2-3	TRBV4-1	NA	TGCGCCAGCAGCCTCCCGGCCGGGGTTAGCACAGATACGCAGTATTTT	CASSLPAGVSTDTQYF
NA	TRBJ1-2	TRBV19	many	TGTGCCAGTAACCCCATAGAGGCGGGATACTATGGCTACACCTTC	CASNPIEAGYYGYTF
NA	TRBJ1-2	TRBV30	NA	TGTGCCTGGAGTGTCCAGGCTGCGGGCTACACCTTC	CAWSVQAAGYTF
TRBD2	TRBJ2-3	TRBV6-4	NA	TGTGCCAGCAGCGCTAGCGGGGGGGCCCCAGATACGCAGTATTTT	CASSASGGAPDTQYF
NA	TRBJ2-7	TRBV7-9	few	TGTTCCAGCAGCCGCTACGAGCAGTACTTC	CSSSRYEQYF
TRBD1	TRBJ1-1	TRBV5-1	NA	TGCGCCAGCAGAGAGGGGGCGTCCACTGAAGCTTTCTTT	CASREGASTEAFF
NA	TRBJ1-2	TRBV6-5	NA	TGTGCCAGCAGAACGGAGGGTTCCTATGGCTACACCTTC	CASRTEGSYGYTF
NA	TRBJ1-5	TRBV7-8	NA	TGTGCCAGCAGCTTAGGGACCACAGGGAGTAGCAATCAGCCCCAGCATTTT	CASSLGTTGSSNQPQHF
TRBD1	TRBJ1-3	TRBV5-1	NA	TGCGCCAGCAGCTTGGAGGGGGCGCCTGGAAACACCATATATTTT	CASSLEGAPGNTIYF
NA	TRBJ2-1	TRBV10-1	NA	TGCGCCAGCAGTGAGCGGCGGGGTGGCTACAATGAGCAGTTCTTC	CASSERRGGYNEQFF
NA	TRBJ2-2	TRBV10-2	NA	TGCGCCAGCGAATCTTCAGGGACCGGGGAGCTGTTTTTT	CASESSGTGELFF
NA	TRBJ2-3	TRBV5-8	NA	TGTGCCAGCAGCTTGGCAGGGGGGCGTGCAGATACGCAGTATTTT	CASSLAGGRADTQYF
TRBD2	TRBJ2-7	TRBV2	NA	TGTGCCAGCAGTGAATCCCCCGGGAGGGAGCAGTACTTC	CASSESPGREQYF
TRBD2	TRBJ2-5	TRBV30	few	TGTGCCTGGACGAACGGGGGGGCCCAAGAGACCCAGTACTTC	CAWTNGGAQETQYF
TRBD2	TRBJ2-7	TRBV19	few	TGTGCCAGTAGTAGAGGACTAGCTGGGGAGCAGTACTTC	CASSRGLAGEQYF
NA	TRBJ2-1	TRBV5-8	few	TGTGCCAGCAGCTTGGGGCGGAGCTCCTACAATGAGCAGTTCTTC	CASSLGRSSYNEQFF
TRBD1	TRBJ2-5	TRBV27	NA	TGTGCCAGCAGTTTATACCCGGGGACAGGGTCTTCGGTGGCCCAGTACTTC	CASSLYPGTGSSVAQYF
TRBD1	TRBJ1-5	TRBV6-5	NA	TGTGCCAGCAGCCACAGGGGAATAGGGCAGCCCCAGCATTTT	CASSHRGIGQPQHF
NA	TRBJ1-2	TRBV28	NA	TGTGCCAGCAGTTTAGGGGAGAACTATGGCTACACCTTC	CASSLGENYGYTF
TRBD1	TRBJ2-1	TRBV5-6	few	TGTGCCAGCAGCTTGGGGGGGACAGGGGCTTACAATGAGCAGTTCTTC	CASSLGGTGAYNEQFF
NA	TRBJ2-3	TRBV5-1	NA	TGCGCCAGCAGCTTAACAGGGTATGGGGGCAGCACAGATACGCAGTATTTT	CASSLTGYGGSTDTQYF
NA	TRBJ1-2	TRBV28	NA	TGTGCCAGCAGCCCCCCAGACAGATTTTATGGCTACACCTTC	CASSPPDRFYGYTF
TRBD2	TRBJ2-1	TRBV5-4	NA	TGTGCCAGCAGCTTGGCCGGACGGGGGGACAATGAGCAGTTCTTC	CASSLAGRGDNEQFF
NA	TRBJ2-3	TRBV16	NA	TGTGCCAGCAGCCGGACAGAGACGCAGTATTTT	CASSRTETQYF
TRBD1	TRBJ2-2	TRBV7-2	NA	TGTGCCAGCAGCTCACAGGGGTCTGTTACCGGGGAGCTGTTTTTT	CASSSQGSVTGELFF
TRBD1	TRBJ2-3	TRBV4-1	NA	TGCGCCAGCAGCCAAGATCTTAGGGGGCCAGATACGCAGTATTTT	CASSQDLRGPDTQYF